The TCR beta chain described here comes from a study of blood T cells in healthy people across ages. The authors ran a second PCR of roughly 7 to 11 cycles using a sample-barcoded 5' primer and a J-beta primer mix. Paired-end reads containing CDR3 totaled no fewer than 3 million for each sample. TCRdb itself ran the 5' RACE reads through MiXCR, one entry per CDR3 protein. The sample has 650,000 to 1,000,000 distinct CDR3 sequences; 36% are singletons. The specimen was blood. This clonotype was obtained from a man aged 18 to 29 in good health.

Here the CDR3 DNA reads TGTGCCAGCAGTTTATCGTGGCGGGGGGAGAAATACGAGCAGTACTTC. Translated: CASSLSWRGEKYEQYF. The gene calls are TRBV27 and TRBJ2-7; 8 nucleotides align to TRBD2. Losses at the gene ends were 0 bases for V and 4 bases for J; bases not matched to a gene: 8. The CDR3 extends over 16 amino acids. The germline CDR1 and CDR2 sequences are MNHEY and SMNVEV (reference sequence).